This T cell receptor (beta chain) was obtained from a study of graft-versus-host responses after intestinal transplantation. Study-level background: All recipients got anti-thymocyte globulin induction, then tacrolimus and steroids for roughly 3 years.

As concerns this clone: Its target is not known.

Assay: immunoSEQ multiplex PCR; the TCRdb copy retains only in-frame clones and omits some. This sample carries over 45,000 clones, 70% to 90% of them seen once, and the ten largest clones take 1.5% to 2%. Germline CDR1 is SGDLS and CDR2 is YYNGEE. V lost 2 bases to trimming and J lost 9 bases, with 9 bases between them. The CDR3 sequence is 12 residues long. Regarding the study as a whole: With peak circulating GvH clone levels came an association with early post-transplant HvG declines.

The clonotype was recovered from a human patient who received an intestinal transplant, so some T cells may come from the graft donor. Specimen: PBMCs, collected 26 days after transplant. The rearrangement links TRBV9 to TRBJ2-1; unclear D gene. The CDR3 reads CASSVPGSEQFF. The CDR3 nucleotides are TGTGCCAGCAGCGTTCCCGGGTCTGAGCAGTTCTTC.